The clone carrying this T cell receptor beta chain was counted only a few times. Antigen unknown. This entry is derived from a study of response to subunit inactivated influenza vaccine. TCRdb analysed the RT-PCR reads with MiXCR anew, one entry per CDR3 protein. The sample holds 400,000 to 650,000 distinct CDR3 sequences, roughly 7.9% seen once. In germline, CDR1 is SGHRS, CDR2 YFSETQ. Trimming shortened V by 1 base and J by 1 base, and 12 bases separated the two germline ends. The CDR3 runs to 17 residues. Study-wide findings and caveats: Only a handful of new T cells, the authors suggested, are recruited with each seasonal influenza vaccination.

The receptor comes from a man between 50 and 70 years old who received an inactivated influenza vaccine. The material sequenced was PBMCs from blood, taken about 24 months after vaccination. This chain uses TRBV5-1 with TRBJ2-6; D is perhaps TRBD1 (5 bases). This CDR3 reads CASSLSQGWSGANVLTF. The CDR3 nucleotides read TGCGCCAGCAGCTTGAGCCAGGGATGGTCTGGGGCCAACGTCCTGACTTTC.